These 24 T cell receptor beta chains were sequenced from one sample in a study of T-cell memory formation after mild COVID-19. Via MiXCR, TCRdb re-called the 5' RACE reads, giving one row per CDR3 protein. The data show 190,000 or so distinct CDR3 sequences, with about 20% seen just once and more than 20% held by the top ten. The sample was PBMCs or a T cell subset sorted from them (not recorded which). The origin of the receptors is an adult woman who had mild COVID-19 (a few samples of this study predate the infection). Cell type and time point are not known.

This clonotype was picked up one time. The chain links TRBV7-9 to TRBJ1-2; D is perhaps TRBD1 (5 bases). Germline CDR1 reads SEHNR; CDR2 reads FQNEAQ (reference sequence). There are 15 residues in the CDR3. V lost 5 bases and J 6 bases, leaving 19 bases between the germline ends. DNA of the CDR3: TGTGCCAGCAGCACACCCGGAGGGACGACGCATGGCTACACCTTC. Its protein product is CASSTPGGTTHGYTF.

This chain connects TRBV25-1 to TRBJ1-2; D is perhaps TRBD1 (5 bases). Trimming took off 2 bases at V and 5 bases at J, with 15 bases between the two ends. This CDR3 has 15 residues. CDR1 and CDR2 from the germline V gene are MGHDK and SYGVNS. The CDR3 region has the DNA TGTGCCAGCAGTGAAGTAATCGGGGGATCGTATGGCTACACCTTC. Amino acid sequence: CASSEVIGGSYGYTF.

This clonotype appeared a few times. The rearrangement links TRBV6-5 to TRBJ2-3; unclear D gene. Germline-derived CDR1 and CDR2 are MNHEY and SVGAGI. Trimming took off 6 bases at V and 1 base at J, with 14 bases between the two ends. This CDR3 is built from 15 residues. CDR3 coding DNA: TGTGCCAGCAGCTTGAAGCCGCGGCGCACAGATACGCAGTATTTT. Amino acids: CASSLKPRRTDTQYF.

The V gene is TRBV12-3 or TRBV12-4, the J gene TRBJ1-2; TRBD1 might be the D (6 bases). CDR3 size: 14 residues. The V and J ends lost 0 bases and 4 bases respectively, with 9 bases between them. In DNA form, the CDR3 reads TGTGCCAGCAGTTTAGCCTTACAGGGCTATGGCTACACCTTC. Translating gives CASSLALQGYGYTF.

This clonotype has ten or more counts. V gene TRBV7-9 combines with J gene TRBJ1-1; TRBD1 is a possible D gene (6 bases). Germline V gene sequence: CDR1 SEHNR, CDR2 FQNEAQ (reference sequence). The V and J ends lost 5 bases and 3 bases respectively, with 22 bases between them. This CDR3 has 17 amino acids. CDR3: CASSPSPGDKGDTEAFF. The CDR3 DNA sequence: TGTGCCAGCAGCCCAAGCCCTGGGGACAAGGGGGACACTGAAGCTTTCTTT.

The gene calls are TRBV3-1 and TRBJ2-5; TRBD2 aligns across 12 bases. J gave up 2 bases and V 5 bases, and 6 bases lay outside the gene matches. Looked up from germline, CDR1 is LGHDT and CDR2 is YNNKEL (reference sequence). This CDR3 contains 16 residues. The CDR3 here is CASSTTSGGLQETQYF. CDR3 in DNA: TGTGCCAGCAGCACCACTAGCGGGGGGCTTCAAGAGACCCAGTACTTC.

V gene TRBV27 combines with J gene TRBJ1-3, with D tentatively TRBD1 (6 bases). Per the germline V gene, CDR1 is MNHEY and CDR2 is SMNVEV (reference sequence). Between the trimmed V and J ends, which lost 6 bases and 1 base, there was a span of 13 bases. The CDR3 sequence is 15 residues long. The CDR3 nucleotides read TGTGCCAGCAGCCGAGGGGGGGATTCTGGAAACACCATATATTTT. It is translated as CASSRGGDSGNTIYF.

This clonotype was seen more than once but under ten times. The chain joins TRBV7-6 to TRBJ2-2, with D possibly called TRBD1 or TRBD2 (5 bases each). This CDR3 contains 15 residues. The germline V gene encodes CDR1 SGHVS and CDR2 FNYEAQ. V lost 5 bases and J lost 5, with 15 bases in between. CDR3 region: CASSITGGGTGELFF. The CDR3, as DNA: TGTGCCAGCAGCATAACGGGTGGGGGTACCGGGGAGCTGTTTTTT.

The chain employs TRBV4-2 and TRBJ2-7; TRBD1 agrees at 7 bases. Germline CDR1 reads LGHNA; CDR2 reads YNFKEQ. V gave up 0 bases and J gave up 1 base; unmatched junction bases: 6. The CDR3 has 16 residues. In DNA form, the CDR3 reads TGTGCCAGCAGCCAAGAATCCGCAGGGGGTTCCTACGAGCAGTACTTC. Protein product: CASSQESAGGSYEQYF.

This chain links TRBV11-2 with TRBJ2-4; tentatively, D is TRBD2 (6 bases). The CDR3 has 11 amino acids. The germline V gene encodes CDR1 SGHAT and CDR2 FQNNGV. Trimming pared 1 base from V and 16 bases from J, leaving 11 bases between. The CDR3 sequence is CASSLVEGQYF. The DNA of the CDR3 is TGTGCCAGCAGCTTAGTGGAGGGCCAATACTTC.

This clonotype showed up just a few times. The chain couples TRBV4-1 to TRBJ2-7, with D perhaps assigned TRBD1 or TRBD2 (5 bases each). CDR1 MGHRA and CDR2 YSYEKL come from the germline V gene. The CDR3 spans 16 residues. The germline V and J ends were trimmed by 1 base and 0 bases, with 13 bases remaining between them. For the CDR3, the DNA is TGCGCCAGCAGCCAAGGAGCCGGGGCTAACTCCTACGAGCAGTACTTC. This codes for CASSQGAGANSYEQYF.

The rearrangement uses TRBV5-1 and TRBJ2-7; TRBD1 matches at 9 bases. V lost 4 bases to trimming and J lost 5 bases; unmatched junction nucleotides: 13. This CDR3 spans 16 amino acids. CDR1 SGHRS and CDR2 YFSETQ come from the germline V gene. CDR3 in DNA: TGCGCCAGCAGCGACGGGACAGGGCAACCCCCCCACGAGCAGTACTTC. Protein product: CASSDGTGQPPHEQYF.

This rearrangement joins TRBV20-1 to TRBJ1-2, with 8 bases identical to TRBD1. V was clipped by 2 bases and J by 4 bases; unmatched bases: 12. The CDR3 spans 16 residues. Germline CDR1 DFQATT, CDR2 SNEGSKA (reference sequence). The CDR3 sequence: CSARLGLEQGGYGYTF. The CDR3 nucleotides are TGCAGTGCTAGACTAGGCTTAGAACAGGGGGGCTATGGCTACACCTTC.

This chain joins TRBV5-4 and TRBJ2-6, with TRBD2 identical over 9 bases. The CDR3 is 16 residues long. V shed 2 bases, J shed 2 bases, and the junction held 2 bases outside the gene matches. CDR1 is SGHNT, CDR2 YYREEE, per germline (reference sequence). CDR3 sequence reads: CASSFKREAGANVLTF. The CDR3 DNA is TGTGCCAGCAGCTTCAAGCGGGAGGCTGGGGCCAACGTCCTGACTTTC.

In DNA form, the CDR3 reads TGTGCCAGCAGCCCTGACAGCCATTCACCCCTCCACTTT. Amino acids: CASSPDSHSPLHF. The chain is built from TRBV7-3 and TRBJ1-6, with D perhaps matching TRBD1 (5 bases). CDR3 length: 13 residues. Germline V gene lookup returns CDR1 SGHTA and CDR2 FQGTGA. The V end was cut by 5 bases, the J end by 8 bases, with 10 bases between.

The chain joins TRBV6-2 or TRBV6-3 to TRBJ2-7; possibly TRBD1 or TRBD2 for D (5 bases each). This CDR3 is built from 14 residues. CDR1 is MNHEY and CDR2 is SVGEGT in the germline V gene. Trimming pared 1 base from V and 2 bases from J, leaving 9 bases between. The CDR3 loop reads CASSYFGGPYEQYF. DNA of the CDR3: TGTGCCAGCAGTTACTTTGGGGGACCCTACGAGCAGTACTTC.

The sample holds a few counts of this clonotype. A junction end diverges from the germline sequence, so it may reflect a read error. The chain employs TRBV5-1 and TRBJ2-3; D is unresolved. This CDR3 is 15 amino acids long. Germline lookup yields CDR1 SGHRS and CDR2 YFSETQ. CDR3 in amino acids: CDSSFYASGTDTQYF. The CDR3 DNA follows: TGCGACAGCAGCTTTTACGCAAGTGGCACAGATACGCAGTATTTT.

This chain uses TRBV9 with TRBJ1-4; D ambiguous. In germline, CDR1 is SGDLS, CDR2 YYNGEE. The CDR3 runs to 15 residues. V was pared by 3 bases and J by 6 bases, with 15 bases between. CDR3 residues: CASSAEPSGHEKLFF. CDR3 coding DNA: TGTGCCAGCAGCGCAGAGCCCAGCGGCCATGAAAAACTGTTTTTT.

The chain combines TRBV12-5 with TRBJ2-5, with TRBD2 as a possible D gene (6 bases). The CDR3 runs 17 residues. V lost 3 bases to trimming and J lost 4 bases, with 21 bases between them. The V gene's germline CDR1 is LGHNT and CDR2 FRNRAP. This CDR3 is CASGFVGGLLRGETQYF. The CDR3 coding sequence is TGTGCTAGTGGTTTCGTCGGCGGACTGTTGCGGGGAGAGACCCAGTACTTC.

The chain recombines TRBV29-1 with TRBJ2-3; 7 bases agree with TRBD2. The V gene's germline CDR1 is SQVTM and CDR2 ANQGSEA. CDR3 length: 14 residues. V gave up 8 bases and J gave up 8 bases; unmatched junction bases: 16. This CDR3 reads CSFAGGGDIGTQYF. In nucleotides, the CDR3 is TGCAGCTTTGCTGGCGGGGGTGATATTGGTACGCAGTATTTT.

This clonotype occurred a few times. The chain links TRBV5-1 to TRBJ1-1; D gene ambiguous. The V gene's germline CDR1 is SGHRS and CDR2 YFSETQ. The germline V and J ends were trimmed by 2 bases and 0 bases, with 14 bases remaining between them. The CDR3 runs to 16 residues. The CDR3 nucleotides read TGCGCCAGCAGCTTTATTCCGGCTGCTATGAACACTGAAGCTTTCTTT. As protein: CASSFIPAAMNTEAFF.

This clonotype was observed many times. The V gene is TRBV4-1, the J gene TRBJ2-7; D is unresolved. The CDR3 runs 11 residues. The V end lost 6 bases, the J end lost 3 bases, and 6 bases lay between the germline ends. The germline CDR1 and CDR2 sequences are MGHRA and YSYEKL. CDR3 sequence (DNA): TGCGCCAGCAGTCGAGGCTACGAGCAGTACTTC. It is translated as CASSRGYEQYF.

The rearrangement links TRBV12-3 or TRBV12-4 to TRBJ2-1, with TRBD2 matching over 10 bases. V shed 6 bases, J shed 4 bases, and the junction held 9 bases outside the gene matches. The CDR3 runs 16 residues. Written as DNA, the CDR3 is TGTGCCAGCAGCCTCACCGGGACTAGCGAATACAATGAGCAGTTCTTC. This sequence encodes CASSLTGTSEYNEQFF.

The chain has TRBV7-6 and TRBJ1-2, with 7 bases identical to TRBD1. With 1 base clipped from V and 7 bases from J, the junction kept 6 bases outside the gene matches. Germline V CDR1 and CDR2: SGHVS, FNYEAQ. The CDR3 is 14 amino acids. Here the CDR3 reads CASSLETGFGGYTF. The CDR3 DNA sequence: TGTGCCAGCAGCTTAGAGACAGGGTTTGGTGGCTACACCTTC.